The TCR beta chain under discussion was sequenced for a study of blood T cells in healthy people across ages. As for the study in general: In model experiments, template switching was able to capture about one barcoded beta molecule for every two T cells that were present.

CDR3 size: 13 residues. V was pared by 7 bases and J by 4 bases, with 16 bases between. Germline V CDR1 and CDR2: SQVTM, ANQGSEA. Those donating, healthy Caucasian individuals from Russia, were aged roughly 6 to 100. Combining a sample-barcoded 5' primer with a J-beta primer mix, a second PCR ran for 7 to 11 cycles. CDR3-containing paired-end reads numbering at least 2.5 million came from each sample. TCRdb independently ran MiXCR on the 5' RACE reads; one entry per CDR3 protein. Of roughly 800,000 distinct CDR3 sequences in the sample, about 62% were seen once. This receptor was obtained from a man aged 25 to 45 in good health. The V call is TRBV29-1, the J call TRBJ1-2; D may be TRBD1 (5 bases). The specimen sequenced was blood. CDR3 region: CSARRDETYGYTF. The CDR3 nucleotides read TGCAGCGCTAGGCGGGACGAGACCTATGGCTACACCTTC.